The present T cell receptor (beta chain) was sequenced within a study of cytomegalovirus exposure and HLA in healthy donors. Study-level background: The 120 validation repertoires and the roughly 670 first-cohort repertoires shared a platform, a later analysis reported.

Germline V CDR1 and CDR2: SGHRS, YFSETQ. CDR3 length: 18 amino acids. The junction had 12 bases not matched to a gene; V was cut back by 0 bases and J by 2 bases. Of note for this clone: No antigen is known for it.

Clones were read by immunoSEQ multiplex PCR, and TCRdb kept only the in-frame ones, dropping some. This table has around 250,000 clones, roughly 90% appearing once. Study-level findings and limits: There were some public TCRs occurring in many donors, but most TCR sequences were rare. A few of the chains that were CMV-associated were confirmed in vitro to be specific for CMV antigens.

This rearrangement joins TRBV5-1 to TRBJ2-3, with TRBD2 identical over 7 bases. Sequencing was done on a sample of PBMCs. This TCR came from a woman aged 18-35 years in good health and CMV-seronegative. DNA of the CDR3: TGCGCCAGCAGCTTGGCCTGGACTAGTCGGACTTACACAGATACGCAGTATTTT. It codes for CASSLAWTSRTYTDTQYF.